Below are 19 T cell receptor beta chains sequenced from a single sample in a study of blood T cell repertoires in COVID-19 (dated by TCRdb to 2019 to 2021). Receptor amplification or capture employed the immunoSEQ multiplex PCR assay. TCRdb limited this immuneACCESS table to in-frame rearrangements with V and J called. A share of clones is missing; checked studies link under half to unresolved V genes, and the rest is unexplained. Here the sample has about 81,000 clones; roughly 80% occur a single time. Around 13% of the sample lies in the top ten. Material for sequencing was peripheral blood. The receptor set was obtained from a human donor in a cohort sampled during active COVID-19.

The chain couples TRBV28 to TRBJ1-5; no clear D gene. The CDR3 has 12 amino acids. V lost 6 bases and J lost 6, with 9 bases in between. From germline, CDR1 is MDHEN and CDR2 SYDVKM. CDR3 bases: TGTGCCAGCAGCTTACGTCTTCAGCCCCAGCATTTT. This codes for CASSLRLQPQHF.

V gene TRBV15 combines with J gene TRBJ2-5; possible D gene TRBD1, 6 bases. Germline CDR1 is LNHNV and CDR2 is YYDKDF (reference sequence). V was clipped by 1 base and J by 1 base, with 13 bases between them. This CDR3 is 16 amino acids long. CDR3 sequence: CATSRGGQVGQETQYF. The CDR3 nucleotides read TGTGCCACCAGCAGAGGGGGGCAGGTAGGCCAAGAGACCCAGTACTTC.

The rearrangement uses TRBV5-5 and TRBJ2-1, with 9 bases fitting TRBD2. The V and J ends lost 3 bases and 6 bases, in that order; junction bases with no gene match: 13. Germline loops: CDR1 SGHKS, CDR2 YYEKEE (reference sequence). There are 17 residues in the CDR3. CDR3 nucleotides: TGTGCCAGCAGCTGGGAGCTAGCGGGGTTTATGGGCAATGAGCAGTTCTTC. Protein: CASSWELAGFMGNEQFF.

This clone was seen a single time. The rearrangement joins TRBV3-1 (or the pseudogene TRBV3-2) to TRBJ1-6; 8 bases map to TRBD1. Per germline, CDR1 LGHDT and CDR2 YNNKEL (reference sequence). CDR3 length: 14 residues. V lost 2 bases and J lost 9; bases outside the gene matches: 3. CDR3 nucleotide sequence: TGTGCCAGCAGCCAATCAGGGGGCAGTTCACCCCTCCACTTT. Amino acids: CASSQSGGSSPLHF.

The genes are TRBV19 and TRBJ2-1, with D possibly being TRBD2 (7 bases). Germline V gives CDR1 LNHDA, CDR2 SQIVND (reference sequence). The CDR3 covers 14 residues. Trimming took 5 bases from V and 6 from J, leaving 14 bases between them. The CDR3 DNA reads TGTGCCAGTAGTTACGGGGGGCCTACCAATGAGCAGTTCTTC. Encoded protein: CASSYGGPTNEQFF.

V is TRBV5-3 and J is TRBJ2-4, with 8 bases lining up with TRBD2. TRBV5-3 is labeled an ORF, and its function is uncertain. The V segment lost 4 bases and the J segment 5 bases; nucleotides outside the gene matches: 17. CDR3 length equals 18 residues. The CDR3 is CARSSPYRGGPEENIQYF. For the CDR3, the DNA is TGTGCCAGAAGCAGCCCCTATCGGGGGGGGCCCGAAGAAAACATTCAGTACTTC.

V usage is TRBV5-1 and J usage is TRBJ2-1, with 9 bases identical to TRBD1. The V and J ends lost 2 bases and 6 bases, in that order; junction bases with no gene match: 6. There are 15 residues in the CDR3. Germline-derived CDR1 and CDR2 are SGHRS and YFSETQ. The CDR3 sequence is CASSFGTGTANEQFF. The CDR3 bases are TGCGCCAGCAGCTTCGGGACAGGGACCGCCAATGAGCAGTTCTTC.

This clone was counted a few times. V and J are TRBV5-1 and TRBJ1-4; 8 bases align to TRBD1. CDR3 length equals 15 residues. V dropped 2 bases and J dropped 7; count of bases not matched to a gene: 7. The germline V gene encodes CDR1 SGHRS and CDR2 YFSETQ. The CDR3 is CASSFIGDRREKLFF. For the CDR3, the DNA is TGCGCCAGCAGCTTCATCGGGGACAGGCGTGAAAAACTGTTTTTT.

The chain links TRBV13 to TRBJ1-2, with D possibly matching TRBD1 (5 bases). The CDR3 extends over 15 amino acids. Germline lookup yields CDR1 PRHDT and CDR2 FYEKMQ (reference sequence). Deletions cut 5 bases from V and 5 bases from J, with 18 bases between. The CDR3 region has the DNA TGTGCCAGCAGCGTAACCGGGGGTCTGGGGTATGGCTACACCTTC. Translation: CASSVTGGLGYGYTF.

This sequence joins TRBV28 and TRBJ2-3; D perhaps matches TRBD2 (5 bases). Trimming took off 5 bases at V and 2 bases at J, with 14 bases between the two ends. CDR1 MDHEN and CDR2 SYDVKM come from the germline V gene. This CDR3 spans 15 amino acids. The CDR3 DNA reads TGTGCCAGCAGTCAACGGGGTGGATACACAGATACGCAGTATTTT. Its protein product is CASSQRGGYTDTQYF.

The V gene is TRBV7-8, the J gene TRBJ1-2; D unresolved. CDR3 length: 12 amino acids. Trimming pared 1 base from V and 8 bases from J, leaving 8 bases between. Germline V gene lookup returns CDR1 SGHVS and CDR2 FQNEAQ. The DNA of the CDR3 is TGTGCCAGCAGCTTAGACCGAGAGGGCTACACCTTC. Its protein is CASSLDREGYTF. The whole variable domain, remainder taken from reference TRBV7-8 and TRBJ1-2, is GAGVSQSPRYKVAKRGQDVALRCDPISGHVSLFWYQQALGQGPEFLTYFQNEAQLDKSGLPSDRFFAERPEGSVSTLKIQRTQQEDSAVYLCASSLDREGYTFGSGTRLTVV.

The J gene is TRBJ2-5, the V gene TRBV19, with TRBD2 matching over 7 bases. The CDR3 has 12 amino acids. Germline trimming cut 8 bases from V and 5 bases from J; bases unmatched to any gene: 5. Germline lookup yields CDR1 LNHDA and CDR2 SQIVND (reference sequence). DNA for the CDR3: TGTGCCAGTCGCGGGGGAAGGGAGACCCAGTACTTC. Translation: CASRGGRETQYF.

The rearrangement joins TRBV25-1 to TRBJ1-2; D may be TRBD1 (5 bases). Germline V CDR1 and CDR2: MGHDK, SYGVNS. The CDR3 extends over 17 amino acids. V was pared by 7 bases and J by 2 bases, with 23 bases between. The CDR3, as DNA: TGTGCCAGCATGATAAAGGGTTGTCCGACAGACAACTATGGCTACACCTTC. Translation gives CASMIKGCPTDNYGYTF.

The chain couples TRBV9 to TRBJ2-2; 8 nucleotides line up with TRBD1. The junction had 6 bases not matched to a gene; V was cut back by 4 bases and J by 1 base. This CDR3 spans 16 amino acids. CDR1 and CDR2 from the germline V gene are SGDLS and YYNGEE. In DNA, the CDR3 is TGTGCCAGCAGCATCTTCGGGACAGGGAACACCGGGGAGCTGTTTTTT. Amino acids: CASSIFGTGNTGELFF.

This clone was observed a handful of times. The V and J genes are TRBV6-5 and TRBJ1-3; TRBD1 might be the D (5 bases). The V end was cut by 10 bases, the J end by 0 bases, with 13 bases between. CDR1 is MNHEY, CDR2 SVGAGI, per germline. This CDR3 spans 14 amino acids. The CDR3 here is CAIGSGYSGNTIYF. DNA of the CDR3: TGTGCCATCGGATCAGGGTACTCTGGAAACACCATATATTTT.

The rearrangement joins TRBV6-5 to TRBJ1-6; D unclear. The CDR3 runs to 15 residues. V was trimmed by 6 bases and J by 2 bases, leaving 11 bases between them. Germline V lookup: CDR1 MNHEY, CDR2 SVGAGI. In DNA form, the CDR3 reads TGTGCCAGCAGGCGGGAGGGTGCCTATAATTCACCCCTCCACTTT. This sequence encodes CASRREGAYNSPLHF.

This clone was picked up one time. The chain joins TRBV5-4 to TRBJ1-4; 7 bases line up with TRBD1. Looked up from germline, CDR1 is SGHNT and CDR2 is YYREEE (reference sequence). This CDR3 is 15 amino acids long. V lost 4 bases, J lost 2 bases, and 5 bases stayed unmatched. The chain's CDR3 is CASSQGGSTNEKLFF. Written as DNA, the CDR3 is TGTGCCAGCAGCCAAGGGGGCAGTACTAATGAAAAACTGTTTTTT.

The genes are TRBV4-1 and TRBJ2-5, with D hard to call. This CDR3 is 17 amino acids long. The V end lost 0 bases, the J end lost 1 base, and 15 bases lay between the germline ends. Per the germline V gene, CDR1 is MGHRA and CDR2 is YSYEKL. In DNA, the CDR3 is TGCGCCAGCAGCCAAGATGAAGCGCCTAAAAGCCAAGAGACCCAGTACTTC. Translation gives CASSQDEAPKSQETQYF.

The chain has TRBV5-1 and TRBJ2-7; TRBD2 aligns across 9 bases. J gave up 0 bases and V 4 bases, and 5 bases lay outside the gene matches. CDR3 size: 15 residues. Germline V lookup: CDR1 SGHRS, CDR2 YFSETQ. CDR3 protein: CASSISGGSSYEQYF. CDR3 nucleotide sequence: TGCGCCAGCAGCATTAGCGGGGGTAGCTCCTACGAGCAGTACTTC.